A selection of T cell receptor beta chains follows, all from one sample in a study of cytomegalovirus exposure and HLA in healthy donors. The data were produced by immunoSEQ multiplex PCR, yet TCRdb's version contains in-frame clones alone and is incomplete. The data hold around 170,000 clones, with roughly 85% observed a single time. The specimen sequenced was PBMCs. These receptors were taken from a woman aged 40 to 49 in good health and CMV-seronegative. Each CDR3 is given without its conserved first and last residue. A D gene is named only where the DNA matches it firmly.

CDR3aa: ASSRTGPSSGANVLT
d_gene: TRBD1
j_gene: TRBJ2-6
v_gene: TRBV2
len: 15

CDR3aa: ASSPLVPGDTQY
d_gene: NA
j_gene: TRBJ2-3
v_gene: TRBV6-4
len: 12

CDR3aa: ASSLMAGENNEQF
d_gene: TRBD2
j_gene: TRBJ2-1
v_gene: TRBV7-8
len: 13

CDR3aa: ASSNRGRGREQY
d_gene: TRBD1
j_gene: TRBJ2-7
v_gene: TRBV2
len: 12

CDR3aa: ASSQELGGHGSPLH
d_gene: NA
j_gene: TRBJ1-6
v_gene: TRBV4-3
len: 14

CDR3aa: ASRYQGMNTEAF
d_gene: NA
j_gene: TRBJ1-1
v_gene: TRBV6-5
len: 12

CDR3aa: ASSEPPHGQF
d_gene: NA
j_gene: TRBJ2-1
v_gene: TRBV25-1
len: 10

CDR3aa: ASSSGQGLCGYT
d_gene: TRBD1
j_gene: TRBJ1-2
v_gene: TRBV6-6
len: 12

CDR3aa: ASSLVVDRYTDTQY
d_gene: NA
j_gene: TRBJ2-3
v_gene: TRBV7-2
len: 14

CDR3aa: ASSLPLRGGAGGYT
d_gene: TRBD1
j_gene: TRBJ1-2
v_gene: TRBV5-6
len: 14

CDR3aa: ASSLRPTGQRINSPLH
d_gene: TRBD1
j_gene: TRBJ1-6
v_gene: TRBV4-1
len: 16

CDR3aa: ASSEAWTALNTEAF
d_gene: NA
j_gene: TRBJ1-1
v_gene: TRBV2
len: 14

CDR3aa: AWSVGRTGEAF
d_gene: TRBD1
j_gene: TRBJ1-1
v_gene: TRBV30
len: 11

CDR3aa: AGFSGGNNEQF
d_gene: TRBD2
j_gene: TRBJ2-1
v_gene: TRBV30
len: 11

CDR3aa: AISEQGNQPQH
d_gene: NA
j_gene: TRBJ1-5
v_gene: TRBV10-3
len: 11

CDR3aa: ASSEGGMSRNEQF
d_gene: NA
j_gene: TRBJ2-1
v_gene: TRBV10-1
len: 13

CDR3aa: ASSLSYEQY
d_gene: NA
j_gene: TRBJ2-7
v_gene: TRBV7-9
len: 9

CDR3aa: ASSLRGLSYEQY
d_gene: NA
j_gene: TRBJ2-7
v_gene: TRBV27
len: 12

CDR3aa: ASSLKQGQTEAF
d_gene: TRBD1
j_gene: TRBJ1-1
v_gene: TRBV28
len: 12

CDR3aa: AWVDSFYEQY
d_gene: NA
j_gene: TRBJ2-7
v_gene: TRBV30
len: 10

CDR3aa: ASSGGVGSLGQPQH
d_gene: NA
j_gene: TRBJ1-5
v_gene: TRBV9
len: 14

CDR3aa: ASSLFVDGGSYNSPLH
d_gene: NA
j_gene: TRBJ1-6
v_gene: TRBV27
len: 16

CDR3aa: ASSLNQGRGETQY
d_gene: NA
j_gene: TRBJ2-5
v_gene: TRBV5-8
len: 13

CDR3aa: ASSDRQGANTEAF
d_gene: TRBD1
j_gene: TRBJ1-1
v_gene: TRBV6-1
len: 13

CDR3aa: ASSSGYEQY
d_gene: NA
j_gene: NA
v_gene: TRBV5-5
len: 9

CDR3aa: SVAVFVVEKLF
d_gene: NA
j_gene: TRBJ1-4
v_gene: TRBV29-1
len: 11